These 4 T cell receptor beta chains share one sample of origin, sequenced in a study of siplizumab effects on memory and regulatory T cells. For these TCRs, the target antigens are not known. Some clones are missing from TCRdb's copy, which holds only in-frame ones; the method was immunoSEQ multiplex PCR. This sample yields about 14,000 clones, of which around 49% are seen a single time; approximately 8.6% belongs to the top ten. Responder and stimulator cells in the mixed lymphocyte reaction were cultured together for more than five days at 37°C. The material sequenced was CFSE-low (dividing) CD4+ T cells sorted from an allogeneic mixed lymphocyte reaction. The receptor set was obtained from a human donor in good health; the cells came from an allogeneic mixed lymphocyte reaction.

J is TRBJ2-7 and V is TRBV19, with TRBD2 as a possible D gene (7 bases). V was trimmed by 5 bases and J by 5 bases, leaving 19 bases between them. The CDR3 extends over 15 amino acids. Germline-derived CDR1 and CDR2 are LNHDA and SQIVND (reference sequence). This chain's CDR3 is CASSLGGAGEDEQYF. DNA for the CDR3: TGTGCCAGTAGTTTAGGGGGGGCCGGAGAGGACGAGCAGTACTTC.

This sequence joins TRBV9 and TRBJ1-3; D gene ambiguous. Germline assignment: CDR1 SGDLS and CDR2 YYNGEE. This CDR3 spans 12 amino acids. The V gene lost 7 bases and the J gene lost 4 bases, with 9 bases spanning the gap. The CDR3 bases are TGTGCCAGCTCCAGCGGGGGAAACACCATATATTTT. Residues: CASSSGGNTIYF.

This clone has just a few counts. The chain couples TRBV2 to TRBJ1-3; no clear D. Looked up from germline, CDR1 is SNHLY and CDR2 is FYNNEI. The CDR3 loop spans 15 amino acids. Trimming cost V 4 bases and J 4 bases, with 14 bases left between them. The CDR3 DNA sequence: TGTGCCAGCAGTGTTGAGTCGGGGAAAGGAAACACCATATATTTT. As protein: CASSVESGKGNTIYF.

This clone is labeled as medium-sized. Here the CDR3 DNA reads TGTGCCAGCAGCCTCGGGACTGCACAAGAGACCCAGTACTTC. Its translation: CASSLGTAQETQYF. The chain carries TRBV7-8 and TRBJ2-5; tentative D call: TRBD2 (6 bases). The CDR3 is 14 amino acids. Trimming took 5 bases from V and 2 from J, leaving 12 bases between them. Germline CDR1 SGHVS, CDR2 FQNEAQ.